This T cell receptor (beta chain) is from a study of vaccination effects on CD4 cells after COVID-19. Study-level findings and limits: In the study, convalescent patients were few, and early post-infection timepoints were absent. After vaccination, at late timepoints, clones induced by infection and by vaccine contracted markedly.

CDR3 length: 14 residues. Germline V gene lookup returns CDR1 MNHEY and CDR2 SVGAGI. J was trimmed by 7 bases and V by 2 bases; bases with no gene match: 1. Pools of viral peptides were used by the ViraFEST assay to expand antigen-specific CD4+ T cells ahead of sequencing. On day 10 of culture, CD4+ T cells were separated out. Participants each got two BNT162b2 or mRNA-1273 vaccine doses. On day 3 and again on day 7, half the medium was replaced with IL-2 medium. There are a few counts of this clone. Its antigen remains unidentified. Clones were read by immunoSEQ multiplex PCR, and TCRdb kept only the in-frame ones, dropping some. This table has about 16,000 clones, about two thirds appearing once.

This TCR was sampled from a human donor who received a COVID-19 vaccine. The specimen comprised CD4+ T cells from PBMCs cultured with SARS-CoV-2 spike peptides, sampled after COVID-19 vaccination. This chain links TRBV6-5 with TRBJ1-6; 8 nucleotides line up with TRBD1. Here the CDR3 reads CASSYTGGNSPLHF. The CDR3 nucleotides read TGTGCCAGCAGTTACACAGGGGGAAATTCACCCCTCCACTTT.